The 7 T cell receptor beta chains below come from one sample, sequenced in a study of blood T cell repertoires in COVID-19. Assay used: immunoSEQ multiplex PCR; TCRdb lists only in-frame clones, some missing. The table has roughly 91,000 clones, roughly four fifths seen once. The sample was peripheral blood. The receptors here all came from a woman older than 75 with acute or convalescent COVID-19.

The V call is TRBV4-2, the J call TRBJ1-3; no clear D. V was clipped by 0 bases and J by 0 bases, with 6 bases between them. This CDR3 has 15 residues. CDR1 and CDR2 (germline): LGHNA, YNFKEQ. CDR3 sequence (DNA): TGTGCCAGCAGCCAAGAGGTCGGCTCTGGAAACACCATATATTTT. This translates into CASSQEVGSGNTIYF.

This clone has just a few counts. CDR3 bases: TGTGCCAGTAGTCCCGGACTAGCGGGAGGAAGGGGAGGCACCGGGGAGCTGTTTTTT. As protein: CASSPGLAGGRGGTGELFF. The V call is TRBV19, the J call TRBJ2-2; 14 bases match TRBD2. Germline assignment: CDR1 LNHDA and CDR2 SQIVND (reference sequence). CDR3 length equals 19 residues. J was trimmed by 4 bases and V by 5 bases; bases with no gene match: 12.

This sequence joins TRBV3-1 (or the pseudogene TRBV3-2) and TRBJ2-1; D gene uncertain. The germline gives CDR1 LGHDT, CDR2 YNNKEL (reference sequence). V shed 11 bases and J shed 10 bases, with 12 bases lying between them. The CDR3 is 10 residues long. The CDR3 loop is CACGRPEQFF. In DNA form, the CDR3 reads TGTGCCTGCGGCCGGCCCGAGCAGTTCTTC.

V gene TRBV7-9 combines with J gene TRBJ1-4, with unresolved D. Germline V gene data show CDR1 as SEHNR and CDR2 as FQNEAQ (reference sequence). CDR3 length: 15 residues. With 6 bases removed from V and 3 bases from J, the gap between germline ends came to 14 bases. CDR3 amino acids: CASRSASGANEKLFF. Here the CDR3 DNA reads TGTGCCAGCAGGTCCGCCAGCGGGGCTAATGAAAAACTGTTTTTT.

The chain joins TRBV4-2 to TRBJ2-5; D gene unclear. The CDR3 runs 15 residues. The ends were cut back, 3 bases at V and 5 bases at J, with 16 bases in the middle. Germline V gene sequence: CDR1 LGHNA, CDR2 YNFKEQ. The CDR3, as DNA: TGTGCCAGCAGCCAGGCAGCCCAGCGATACGAGACCCAGTACTTC. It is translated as CASSQAAQRYETQYF.

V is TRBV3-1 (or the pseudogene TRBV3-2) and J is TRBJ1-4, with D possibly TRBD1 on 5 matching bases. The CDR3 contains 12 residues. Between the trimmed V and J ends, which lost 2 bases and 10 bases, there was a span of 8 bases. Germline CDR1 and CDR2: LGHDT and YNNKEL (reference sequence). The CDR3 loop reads CASSQQGGKLFF. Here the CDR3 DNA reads TGTGCCAGCAGCCAACAGGGAGGAAAACTGTTTTTT.

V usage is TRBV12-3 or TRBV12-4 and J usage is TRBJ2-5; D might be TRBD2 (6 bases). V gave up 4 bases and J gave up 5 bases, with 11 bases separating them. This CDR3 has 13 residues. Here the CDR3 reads CASSWGERETQYF. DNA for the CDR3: TGTGCCAGCAGTTGGGGGGAGAGGGAGACCCAGTACTTC.